These 2 T cell receptor beta chains were sequenced from one sample in a study of blood T cell repertoires in COVID-19 (dated by TCRdb to about 2020). The library was built by means of the immunoSEQ multiplex PCR assay. TCRdb stores this immuneACCESS table with in-frame sequences only. Part of the clones is absent; in the studies checked, under half of the shortfall reflects unresolved V genes, and no reason is known for the rest. This sample holds approximately 96,000 clones; around nine tenths were observed only once. Together, the top ten hold more than 3.5% of the sample. The sample was peripheral blood. These receptors were taken from a human donor with COVID-19, enrolled during active disease. The donor label of this sample is uncertain.

The sample holds a few counts of this clone. The chain has TRBV5-4 and TRBJ2-5; 8 nucleotides align to TRBD1. Per germline, CDR1 SGHNT and CDR2 YYREEE (reference sequence). Trimming removed 6 bases from V and 5 bases from J; junction bases left unmatched: 6. This CDR3 contains 13 residues. The CDR3 bases are TGTGCCAGCACCGACAGGGGCGGGGAGACCCAGTACTTC. It translates to CASTDRGGETQYF.

The chain couples TRBV7-6 to TRBJ1-5; 8 nucleotides agree with TRBD1. The trim removed 1 base at V and 3 bases at J, leaving 5 bases unmatched. The CDR3 extends over 16 amino acids. Germline-derived CDR1 and CDR2 are SGHVS and FNYEAQ. This chain's CDR3 is CASSLEAGGLNQPQHF. CDR3 bases: TGTGCCAGCAGCTTAGAGGCAGGGGGCCTCAATCAGCCCCAGCATTTT.